These 25 T cell receptor beta chains were sequenced from one sample in a study of T cell responses to AZD1222 COVID-19 vaccine. Generated by immunoSEQ multiplex PCR, the TCRdb table keeps only in-frame clones and is missing some. The sample gives 120,000 or so clones, roughly 87% of which show up once; 1.4% to 1.5% is in the top ten. The sequences come from peripheral blood, collected on day 0 of AZD1222 vaccination. These receptors came from an adult in good health.

The rearrangement joins TRBV28 to TRBJ1-1; D is unresolved. The CDR3 sequence is 12 residues long. Germline lookup yields CDR1 MDHEN and CDR2 SYDVKM. The V gene lost 4 bases and the J gene lost 10 bases, with 13 bases spanning the gap. The CDR3 DNA is TGTGCCAGCAGTTCTATCTCTTACAGAGCTTTCTTT. It translates to CASSSISYRAFF.

The chain has TRBV5-4 and TRBJ2-2, with 7 positions matching TRBD1. Germline V CDR1 and CDR2: SGHNT, YYREEE (reference sequence). This CDR3 is built from 15 residues. The V and J ends lost 4 bases and 1 base, in that order; junction bases with no gene match: 4. CDR3 residues: CASSETGVNTGELFF. CDR3 nucleotide sequence: TGTGCCAGCAGCGAAACAGGGGTGAACACCGGGGAGCTGTTTTTT.

The rearrangement links TRBV6-2 or TRBV6-3 to TRBJ2-7; D is undetermined. The CDR3 has 14 residues. V was clipped by 5 bases and J by 4 bases, with 15 bases between them. CDR1 is MNHEY and CDR2 is SVGEGT in the germline V gene. The CDR3 nucleotides are TGTGCCAGCAGTACAGACCCCCAAGGGTACGAGCAGTACTTC. This sequence encodes CASSTDPQGYEQYF.

The chain is built from TRBV11-3 and TRBJ2-3; 13 nucleotides match TRBD2. The CDR3 runs to 19 residues. V shed 4 bases and J 4 bases; nucleotides not matched to a gene: 14. The germline V gene has CDR1 SGHNT and CDR2 YENEEA. Written as DNA, the CDR3 is TGTGCCAGCAGCTGGGGCTCCGGGACTAGCGGGATTTGGGCAGATACGCAGTATTTT. Translation: CASSWGSGTSGIWADTQYF. Full variable domain (rest looked up from reference TRBV11-3 and TRBJ2-3): EAGVVQSPRYKIIEKKQPVAFWCNPISGHNTLYWYLQNLGQGPELLIRYENEEAVDDSQLPKDRFSAERLKGVDSTLKIQPAELGDSAVYLCASSWGSGTSGIWADTQYFGPGTRLTVL.

The chain links TRBV6-5 to TRBJ2-2; maybe TRBD2 (5 bases). CDR3 length equals 12 residues. The V end lost 5 bases, the J end lost 7 bases, and 8 bases lay between the germline ends. The germline gives CDR1 MNHEY, CDR2 SVGAGI. CDR3 residues: CASSTGSGELFF. The CDR3 nucleotides read TGTGCCAGCAGTACTGGGAGCGGGGAGCTGTTTTTT.

The rearrangement uses TRBV19 and TRBJ2-6; D may match TRBD1 or TRBD2 (5 bases each). Germline V CDR1 and CDR2: LNHDA, SQIVND (reference sequence). With 9 bases removed from V and 0 bases from J, the gap between germline ends came to 18 bases. The CDR3 totals 17 residues. The CDR3: CASTKGRGASGANVLTF. The DNA for the CDR3 is TGTGCCAGCACCAAGGGGAGAGGGGCCTCTGGGGCCAACGTCCTGACTTTC. Combining the CDR3 with reference TRBV19 and TRBJ2-6 gives the whole variable domain DGGITQSPKYLFRKEGQNVTLSCEQNLNHDAMYWYRQDPGQGLRLIYYSQIVNDFQKGDIAEGYSVSREKKESFPLTVTSAQKNPTAFYLCASTKGRGASGANVLTFGAGSRLTVL.

The V call is TRBV6-5, the J call TRBJ1-2; weak D call: TRBD1 (5 bases). CDR3 length: 12 amino acids. V shed 6 bases and J shed 5 bases, with 10 bases lying between them. CDR1 is MNHEY, CDR2 SVGAGI, per germline. For the CDR3, the DNA is TGTGCCAGCAGAGTGGGGGAGTATGGCTACACCTTC. Its translation: CASRVGEYGYTF.

The genes are TRBV7-6 and TRBJ2-3, with D perhaps being TRBD1 or TRBD2 (5 bases each). The CDR3 has 15 amino acids. V dropped 2 bases and J dropped 2 bases, with 11 bases sitting between them. The germline V gene encodes CDR1 SGHVS and CDR2 FNYEAQ. The CDR3 sequence is CASSLLRGPTDTQYF. The CDR3 DNA is TGTGCCAGCAGCTTATTAAGGGGACCCACAGATACGCAGTATTTT.

The V and J genes are TRBV5-6 and TRBJ1-4, with D possibly TRBD1 on 5 matching bases. The CDR3 is 15 amino acids. With 0 bases removed from V and 5 bases from J, the gap between germline ends came to 11 bases. Germline lookup yields CDR1 SGHDT and CDR2 YYEEEE. This chain's CDR3 is CASSLAGRSNEKLFF. The CDR3 bases are TGTGCCAGCAGCTTGGCGGGACGGAGCAATGAAAAACTGTTTTTT.

The chain has TRBV10-3 and TRBJ2-7; TRBD2 matches 10 bases. CDR3 size: 18 residues. The V segment lost 0 bases and the J segment 4 bases; nucleotides outside the gene matches: 12. Germline loops: CDR1 ENHRY, CDR2 SYGVKD. The DNA of the CDR3 is TGTGCCATCAGTGAGTCAGTGGGTAGCGGGGGGCGGACTTACGAGCAGTACTTC. Its translation: CAISESVGSGGRTYEQYF.

The chain combines TRBV7-3 with TRBJ2-5, with 11 bases identical to TRBD2. J was trimmed by 4 bases and V by 5 bases; bases with no gene match: 3. There are 14 residues in the CDR3. CDR1 and CDR2 from the germline V gene are SGHTA and FQGTGA. CDR3 residues: CASSPGTSGETQYF. CDR3 DNA sequence: TGTGCCAGCAGCCCCGGGACTAGCGGAGAGACCCAGTACTTC.

The chain is built from TRBV19 and TRBJ1-3; D is undetermined. Germline CDR1 is LNHDA and CDR2 is SQIVND (reference sequence). The CDR3 covers 14 residues. V gave up 4 bases and J gave up 0 bases, with 7 bases separating them. In DNA form, the CDR3 reads TGTGCCAGTAGTACCCGGTTCTCTGGAAACACCATATATTTT. It translates to CASSTRFSGNTIYF. The full variable domain, with the rest looked up from reference TRBV19 and TRBJ1-3, is DGGITQSPKYLFRKEGQNVTLSCEQNLNHDAMYWYRQDPGQGLRLIYYSQIVNDFQKGDIAEGYSVSREKKESFPLTVTSAQKNPTAFYLCASSTRFSGNTIYFGEGSWLTVV.

The J gene is TRBJ1-3, the V gene TRBV9; D is unclear. The V end lost 3 bases, the J end lost 2 bases, and 9 bases lay between the germline ends. The germline V gene encodes CDR1 SGDLS and CDR2 YYNGEE. The CDR3 spans 14 residues. CDR3 loop: CASSGYNTGNTIYF. The CDR3 DNA sequence: TGTGCCAGCAGCGGATACAATACTGGAAACACCATATATTTT.

The V and J genes are TRBV20-1 and TRBJ1-1; no firm D call. The V gene's germline CDR1 is DFQATT and CDR2 SNEGSKA (reference sequence). Trimming left V 3 bases short and J 0 bases short, with 11 bases between. The CDR3 extends over 14 amino acids. The CDR3 DNA reads as TGCAGTGCTAGTCCAGGAGCTATGAACACTGAAGCTTTCTTT. This gives the protein CSASPGAMNTEAFF.

This clone has more than one count but fewer than ten. The genes are TRBV19 and TRBJ2-2; D is uncertain. Germline CDR1 LNHDA, CDR2 SQIVND (reference sequence). CDR3 length: 12 amino acids. V lost 6 bases and J lost 7, with 9 bases in between. For the CDR3, the DNA is TGTGCCAGTAGCCAGAGGCACGGGGAGCTGTTTTTT. It is translated as CASSQRHGELFF.

V gene TRBV7-9 combines with J gene TRBJ2-2, with 9 bases fitting TRBD1. The CDR3 has 13 residues. J lost 4 bases, V lost 6 bases, and 0 bases had no gene match. Germline CDR1 and CDR2: SEHNR and FQNEAQ (reference sequence). The DNA for the CDR3 is TGTGCCAGCAGGACAGGGGGCACCGGGGAGCTGTTTTTT. It yields the protein CASRTGGTGELFF.

This clone was seen only once. This rearrangement joins TRBV11-2 to TRBJ2-7; D perhaps matches TRBD1 (5 bases). Trimming pared 1 base from V and 3 bases from J, leaving 16 bases between. This CDR3 comprises 16 residues. The germline V gene encodes CDR1 SGHAT and CDR2 FQNNGV. CDR3 nucleotides: TGTGCCAGCAGCTTAGTAACAGGCCCGCGAATCTACGAGCAGTACTTC. Translating gives CASSLVTGPRIYEQYF.

The chain links TRBV14 to TRBJ2-1, with 8 nucleotides matching TRBD2. The germline V gene has CDR1 SGHDN and CDR2 FVKESK. This CDR3 has 14 residues. The V segment lost 4 bases and the J segment 8 bases; nucleotides outside the gene matches: 7. In DNA form, the CDR3 reads TGTGCCAGCAGCCCTGTCGGGGGGGCCTATGAGCAGTTCTTC. This codes for CASSPVGGAYEQFF.

The V and J genes are TRBV5-1 and TRBJ1-4; D is unclear. Between the trimmed V and J ends, which lost 1 base and 0 bases, there was a span of 7 bases. Germline values: CDR1 SGHRS, CDR2 YFSETQ. The CDR3 runs 15 residues. This CDR3 reads CASSLRGSTNEKLFF. CDR3 in DNA: TGCGCCAGCAGCTTGCGGGGATCAACTAATGAAAAACTGTTTTTT.

This clone came up many times. The chain has TRBV4-1 and TRBJ1-2; TRBD1 is a possible D gene (5 bases). Trimming left V 0 bases short and J 8 bases short, with 13 bases between. The length of the CDR3 is 14 residues. CDR1 and CDR2 from the germline V gene are MGHRA and YSYEKL. The CDR3 DNA sequence: TGCGCCAGCAGCCAAGATGCGGGCAGGGAAGGCTACACCTTC. This translates into CASSQDAGREGYTF.

The chain carries TRBV7-9 and TRBJ2-1; maybe TRBD2 (5 bases). CDR1 is SEHNR, CDR2 FQNEAQ, per germline (reference sequence). The CDR3 runs to 17 residues. The germline V and J ends were trimmed by 1 base and 5 bases, with 18 bases remaining between them. CDR3 sequence reads: CASSLVTSGGFNNEQFF. CDR3 sequence (DNA): TGTGCCAGCAGCTTAGTGACTTCTGGCGGGTTTAACAATGAGCAGTTCTTC. Complete variable domain (other parts from reference TRBV7-9 and TRBJ2-1): DTGVSQNPRHKITKRGQNVTFRCDPISEHNRLYWYRQTLGQGPEFLTYFQNEAQLEKSRLLSDRFSAERPKGSFSTLEIQRTEQGDSAMYLCASSLVTSGGFNNEQFFGPGTRLTVL.

The chain links TRBV24-1 to TRBJ2-5; D remains ambiguous. CDR3 length equals 14 residues. Germline V CDR1 and CDR2: KGHDR, SFDVKD. Trimming pared 4 bases from V and 2 bases from J, leaving 10 bases between. The CDR3: CATSDSGSQETQYF. Written as DNA, the CDR3 is TGTGCCACCAGTGACTCCGGGTCTCAAGAGACCCAGTACTTC.

The chain joins TRBV7-6 to TRBJ2-7; maybe TRBD2 (5 bases). The ends were cut back, 7 bases at V and 4 bases at J, with 17 bases in the middle. Per the germline V gene, CDR1 is SGHVS and CDR2 is FNYEAQ. The CDR3 loop spans 14 amino acids. This CDR3 is CASTKNEGQYEQYF. The CDR3 DNA is TGTGCCAGCACCAAGAACGAGGGTCAATACGAGCAGTACTTC.

V is TRBV28 and J is TRBJ2-3; TRBD2 matches at 11 bases. Losses at the gene ends were 9 bases for V and 3 bases for J; bases not matched to a gene: 11. CDR1 is MDHEN, CDR2 SYDVKM, per germline. This CDR3 has 16 residues. CDR3 coding DNA: TGTGCCAGTCTTAGCGGGGGGGCCGGTGGGACAGATACGCAGTATTTT. This sequence encodes CASLSGGAGGTDTQYF.

This sequence joins TRBV11-2 and TRBJ1-3, with 7 bases aligning to TRBD1. Trimming at V came to 6 bases and at J to 3 bases, leaving 5 bases not matched to a gene. This CDR3 contains 14 residues. The germline V gene encodes CDR1 SGHAT and CDR2 FQNNGV. This CDR3 reads CASRHRGSGNTIYF. CDR3 coding DNA: TGTGCCAGCAGACACAGGGGAAGTGGAAACACCATATATTTT.